The 5 T cell receptor beta chains below all came from one sample that was sequenced in a study of T-cell memory formation after mild COVID-19. TCRdb reprocessed the 5' RACE reads with MiXCR, giving one entry per CDR3 protein. Counted here are a few hundred thousand distinct CDR3 sequences, around 20% occurring once; the ten biggest clones make up around 20%. The specimen was PBMCs or a T cell subset sorted from them (not recorded which). The source of these receptors is a young man who had mild COVID-19 (a few samples of this study predate the infection). Cell type and time point are not known.

The chain joins TRBV5-1 to TRBJ2-5, with D unresolved. CDR3 length: 15 residues. The germline gives CDR1 SGHRS, CDR2 YFSETQ. V was trimmed by 0 bases and J by 4 bases, leaving 13 bases between them. The CDR3 spells CASSLAFTIRETQYF. CDR3 in DNA: TGCGCCAGCAGCTTGGCCTTTACCATTAGAGAGACCCAGTACTTC.

This clonotype has a handful of counts. The chain is built from TRBV7-9 and TRBJ1-5; D gene ambiguous. This CDR3 has 14 amino acids. Germline V gene data show CDR1 as SEHNR and CDR2 as FQNEAQ (reference sequence). The ends were cut back, 1 base at V and 3 bases at J, with 7 bases in the middle. The DNA of the CDR3 is TGTGCCAGCAGCTTAGATCAGCCCAATCAGCCCCAGCATTTT. This gives the protein CASSLDQPNQPQHF. Combining the CDR3 with reference TRBV7-9 and TRBJ1-5 gives the whole variable domain DTGVSQNPRHKITKRGQNVTFRCDPISEHNRLYWYRQTLGQGPEFLTYFQNEAQLEKSRLLSDRFSAERPKGSFSTLEIQRTEQGDSAMYLCASSLDQPNQPQHFGDGTRLSIL.

J is TRBJ2-2 and V is TRBV10-1, with a tentative D call TRBD1 (6 bases). Germline CDR1 and CDR2: WNHNN and SYGVQD (reference sequence). V dropped 0 bases and J dropped 6 bases, with 11 bases sitting between them. This CDR3 region has 15 residues. CDR3 nucleotides: TGCGCCAGCAGTGAGTCGAGGGCAGGGGCCGGGGAGCTGTTTTTT. Encoded protein: CASSESRAGAGELFF.

The V and J genes are TRBV12-3 or TRBV12-4 and TRBJ1-1; D uncertain. The V end was cut by 5 bases, the J end by 11 bases, with 21 bases between. This CDR3 has 14 residues. CDR3 loop: CASSPPMPTRGAFF. The DNA for the CDR3 is TGTGCCAGCAGTCCCCCGATGCCGACTAGAGGCGCTTTCTTT.

This chain links TRBV6-2 or TRBV6-3 with TRBJ2-1, with TRBD1 matching over 8 bases. This CDR3 is built from 16 residues. Germline CDR1 reads MNHEY; CDR2 reads SVGEGT. V lost 6 bases and J lost 10; bases outside the gene matches: 17. In DNA, the CDR3 is TGTGCCAGCAGCCCCCGGACAGGGCCCTCAATGGGCGAGCAGTTCTTC. This encodes CASSPRTGPSMGEQFF.